Reported below is one TCR beta chain. The data derive from a study of blood T cell repertoires in COVID-19. Germline-derived CDR1 and CDR2 are LGHNA and YSLEER. Deletions cut 1 base from V and 0 bases from J, with 16 bases between. This CDR3 contains 18 residues. Original handling: Amplified reference gene primers provided the basis for estimating nucleated cell counts. Only in-frame clones appear in the TCRdb table, and some are missing; sequencing was by immunoSEQ multiplex PCR. The V and J calls and the clone size are those of that table, but D and trimming were determined from the DNA. The table records about 230,000 clones, about nine tenths of them present only once.

The chain links TRBV4-3 to TRBJ1-3; D is unclear. What was sequenced was PBMCs or T cells enriched from blood (not recorded which). This TCR was sampled from a woman aged 35 to 49 with acute COVID-19. This chain's CDR3 is CASSQVPVSLSSGNTIYF. The CDR3 DNA reads TGCGCCAGCAGCCAAGTTCCGGTCTCGCTTAGCTCTGGAAACACCATATATTTT.